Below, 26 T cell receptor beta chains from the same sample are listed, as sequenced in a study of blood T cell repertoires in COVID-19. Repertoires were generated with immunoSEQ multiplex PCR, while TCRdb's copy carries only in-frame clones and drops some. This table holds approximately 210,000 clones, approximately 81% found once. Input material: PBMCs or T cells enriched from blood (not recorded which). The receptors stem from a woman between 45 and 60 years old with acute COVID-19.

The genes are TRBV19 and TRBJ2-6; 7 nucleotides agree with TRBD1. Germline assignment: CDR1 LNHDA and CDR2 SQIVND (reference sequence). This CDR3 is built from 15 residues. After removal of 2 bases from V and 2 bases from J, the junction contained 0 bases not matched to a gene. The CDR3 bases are TGTGCCAGTAGTATAAGGGGGCCTGGGGCCAACGTCCTGACTTTC. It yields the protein CASSIRGPGANVLTF.

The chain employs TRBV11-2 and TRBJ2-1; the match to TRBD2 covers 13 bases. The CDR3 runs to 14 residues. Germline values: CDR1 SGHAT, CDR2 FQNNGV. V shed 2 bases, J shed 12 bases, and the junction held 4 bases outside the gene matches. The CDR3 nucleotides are TGTGCCAGCAGCTTAAGACTAGCGGGAGGAGGGCAGTTCTTC. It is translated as CASSLRLAGGGQFF.

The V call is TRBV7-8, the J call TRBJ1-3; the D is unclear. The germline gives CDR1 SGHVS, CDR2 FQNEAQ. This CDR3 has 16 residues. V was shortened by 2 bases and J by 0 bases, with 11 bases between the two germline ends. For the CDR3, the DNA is TGTGCCAGCAGCTTATATGGCGGTACCTCTGGAAACACCATATATTTT. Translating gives CASSLYGGTSGNTIYF.

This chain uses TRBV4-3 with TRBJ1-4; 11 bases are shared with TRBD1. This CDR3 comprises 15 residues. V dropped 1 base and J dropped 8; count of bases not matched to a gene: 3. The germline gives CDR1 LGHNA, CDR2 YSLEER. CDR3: CASSQGRTGGEKLFF. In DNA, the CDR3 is TGCGCCAGCAGCCAAGGCCGGACAGGGGGCGAAAAACTGTTTTTT.

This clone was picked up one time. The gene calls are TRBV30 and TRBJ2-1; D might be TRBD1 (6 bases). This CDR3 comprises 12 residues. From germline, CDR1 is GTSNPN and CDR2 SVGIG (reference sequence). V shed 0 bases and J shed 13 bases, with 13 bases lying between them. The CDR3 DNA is TGTGCCTGGAGTGTACAGGGTAAGCGACAGTTCTTC. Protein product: CAWSVQGKRQFF.

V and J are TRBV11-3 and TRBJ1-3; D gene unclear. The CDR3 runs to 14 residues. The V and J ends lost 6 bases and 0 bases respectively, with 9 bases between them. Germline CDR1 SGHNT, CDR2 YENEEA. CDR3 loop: CASSPVSSGNTIYF. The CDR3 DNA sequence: TGTGCCAGCAGTCCCGTCTCCTCTGGAAACACCATATATTTT.

Here the CDR3 reads CASSPGQGAADTQYF. As DNA, the CDR3 is TGTGCCAGCTCACCCGGACAGGGGGCAGCGGATACGCAGTATTTT. This chain uses TRBV18 with TRBJ2-3; TRBD1 aligns across 11 bases. Germline lookup yields CDR1 KGHSH and CDR2 LQKENI. J gave up 6 bases and V 3 bases, and 5 bases lay outside the gene matches. This CDR3 has 15 residues.

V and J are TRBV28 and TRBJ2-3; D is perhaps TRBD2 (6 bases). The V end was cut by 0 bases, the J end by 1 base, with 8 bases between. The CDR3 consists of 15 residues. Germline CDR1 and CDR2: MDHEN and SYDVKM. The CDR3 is CASSLWASGTDTQYF. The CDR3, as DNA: TGTGCCAGCAGTTTATGGGCTAGCGGCACAGATACGCAGTATTTT.

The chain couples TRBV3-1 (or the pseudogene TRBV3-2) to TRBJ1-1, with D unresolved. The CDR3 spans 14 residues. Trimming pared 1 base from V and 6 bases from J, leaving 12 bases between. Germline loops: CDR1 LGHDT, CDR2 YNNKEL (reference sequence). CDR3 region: CASSQGVGVSEAFF. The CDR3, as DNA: TGTGCCAGCAGCCAAGGGGTCGGGGTATCTGAAGCTTTCTTT.

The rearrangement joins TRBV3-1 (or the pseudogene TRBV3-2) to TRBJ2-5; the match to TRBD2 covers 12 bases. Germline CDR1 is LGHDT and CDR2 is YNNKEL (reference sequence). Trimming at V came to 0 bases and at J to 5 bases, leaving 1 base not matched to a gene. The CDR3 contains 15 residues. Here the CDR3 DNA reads TGTGCCAGCAGCCAAGATGGACTAGCGGGGGAGACCCAGTACTTC. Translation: CASSQDGLAGETQYF.

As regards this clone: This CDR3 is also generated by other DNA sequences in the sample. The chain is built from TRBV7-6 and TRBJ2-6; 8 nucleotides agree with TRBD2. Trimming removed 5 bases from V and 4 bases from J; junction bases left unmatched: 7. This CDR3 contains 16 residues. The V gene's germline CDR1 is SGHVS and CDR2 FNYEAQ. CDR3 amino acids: CASSPRGGAGANVLTF. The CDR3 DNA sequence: TGTGCCAGCAGCCCACGGGGGGGGGCGGGGGCCAACGTCCTGACTTTC. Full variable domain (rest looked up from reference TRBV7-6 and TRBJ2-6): GAGVSQSPRYKVTKRGQDVALRCDPISGHVSLYWYRQALGQGPEFLTYFNYEAQQDKSGLPNDRFSAERPEGSISTLTIQRTEQRDSAMYRCASSPRGGAGANVLTFGAGSRLTVL.

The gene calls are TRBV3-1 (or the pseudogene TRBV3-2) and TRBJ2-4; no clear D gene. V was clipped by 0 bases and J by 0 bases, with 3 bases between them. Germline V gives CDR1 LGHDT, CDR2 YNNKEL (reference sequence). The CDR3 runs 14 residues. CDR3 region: CASSQDIAKNIQYF. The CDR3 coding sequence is TGTGCCAGCAGCCAAGACATAGCCAAAAACATTCAGTACTTC.

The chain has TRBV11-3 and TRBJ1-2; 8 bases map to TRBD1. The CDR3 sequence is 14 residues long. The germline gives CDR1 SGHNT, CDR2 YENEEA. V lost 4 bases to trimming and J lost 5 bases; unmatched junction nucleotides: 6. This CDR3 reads CASSYLDRGYGYTF. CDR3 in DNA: TGTGCCAGCAGCTATCTCGACAGGGGTTATGGCTACACCTTC. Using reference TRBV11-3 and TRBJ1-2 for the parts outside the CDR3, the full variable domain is EAGVVQSPRYKIIEKKQPVAFWCNPISGHNTLYWYLQNLGQGPELLIRYENEEAVDDSQLPKDRFSAERLKGVDSTLKIQPAELGDSAVYLCASSYLDRGYGYTFGSGTRLTVV.

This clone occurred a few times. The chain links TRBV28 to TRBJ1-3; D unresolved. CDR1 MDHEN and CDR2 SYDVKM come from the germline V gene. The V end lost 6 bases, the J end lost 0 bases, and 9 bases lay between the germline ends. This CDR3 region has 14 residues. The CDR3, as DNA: TGTGCCAGCAGAAACACCATCTCTGGAAACACCATATATTTT. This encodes CASRNTISGNTIYF.

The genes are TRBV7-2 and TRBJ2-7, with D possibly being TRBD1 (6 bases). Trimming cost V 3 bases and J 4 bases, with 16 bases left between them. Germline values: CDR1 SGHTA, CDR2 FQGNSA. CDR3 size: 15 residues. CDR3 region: CASSFRGHPIYEQYF. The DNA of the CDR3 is TGTGCCAGCAGCTTTAGGGGACACCCCATTTACGAGCAGTACTTC.

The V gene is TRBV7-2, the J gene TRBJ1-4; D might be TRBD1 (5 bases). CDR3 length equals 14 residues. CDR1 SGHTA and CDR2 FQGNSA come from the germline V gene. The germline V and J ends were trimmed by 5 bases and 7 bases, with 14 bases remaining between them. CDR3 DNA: TGTGCCAGCAGCGGGCGGGGGATGAGTGAAAAACTGTTTTTT. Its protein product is CASSGRGMSEKLFF.

The chain's CDR3 is CASSVDPGAETQYF. CDR3 nucleotides: TGTGCCAGCAGCGTAGATCCGGGAGCAGAGACCCAGTACTTC. J is TRBJ2-5 and V is TRBV9; maybe TRBD2 (6 bases). The CDR3 sequence is 14 residues long. V was trimmed by 0 bases and J by 4 bases, leaving 10 bases between them. CDR1 SGDLS and CDR2 YYNGEE come from the germline V gene. The whole variable domain, remainder taken from reference TRBV9 and TRBJ2-5, is DSGVTQTPKHLITATGQRVTLRCSPRSGDLSVYWYQQSLDQGLQFLIQYYNGEERAKGNILERFSAQQFPDLHSELNLSSLELGDSALYFCASSVDPGAETQYFGPGTRLLVL.

CDR3 bases: TGTGCCAGCTCCGAACCACAGGAGTTATATGGCTACACCTTC. Amino acids: CASSEPQELYGYTF. The V call is TRBV18, the J call TRBJ1-2; a weak D match, TRBD1 (5 bases). The CDR3 has 14 residues. Germline V gene lookup returns CDR1 KGHSH and CDR2 LQKENI. V was clipped by 6 bases and J by 5 bases, with 16 bases between them.

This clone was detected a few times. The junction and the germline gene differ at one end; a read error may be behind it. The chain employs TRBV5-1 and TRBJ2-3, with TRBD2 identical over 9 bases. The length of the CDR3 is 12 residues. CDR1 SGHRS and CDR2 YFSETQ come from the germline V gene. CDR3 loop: CASSLDSGSPNF. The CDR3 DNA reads TGCGCCAGCAGCTTGGATAGCGGGAGCCCGAATTTT.

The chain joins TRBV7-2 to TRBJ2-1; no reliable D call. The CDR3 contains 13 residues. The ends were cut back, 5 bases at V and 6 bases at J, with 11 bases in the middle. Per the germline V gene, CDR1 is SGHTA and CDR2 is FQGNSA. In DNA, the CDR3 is TGTGCCAGCAGCCCCCACGGTAGCAATGAGCAGTTCTTC. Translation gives CASSPHGSNEQFF.

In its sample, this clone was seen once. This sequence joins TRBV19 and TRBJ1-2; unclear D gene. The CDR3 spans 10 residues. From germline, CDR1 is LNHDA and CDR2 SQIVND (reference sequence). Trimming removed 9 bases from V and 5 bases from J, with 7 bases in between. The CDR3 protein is CARHYYGYTF. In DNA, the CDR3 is TGTGCCAGACACTATTATGGCTACACCTTC. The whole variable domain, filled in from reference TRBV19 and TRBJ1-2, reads DGGITQSPKYLFRKEGQNVTLSCEQNLNHDAMYWYRQDPGQGLRLIYYSQIVNDFQKGDIAEGYSVSREKKESFPLTVTSAQKNPTAFYLCARHYYGYTFGSGTRLTVV.

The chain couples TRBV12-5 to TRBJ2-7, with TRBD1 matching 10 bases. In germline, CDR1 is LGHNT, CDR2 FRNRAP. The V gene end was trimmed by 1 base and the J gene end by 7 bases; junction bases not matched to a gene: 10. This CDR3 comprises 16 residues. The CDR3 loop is CASGLESGTGVLEQYF. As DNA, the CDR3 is TGTGCTAGTGGTTTGGAGTCCGGGACAGGGGTCTTAGAGCAGTACTTC.

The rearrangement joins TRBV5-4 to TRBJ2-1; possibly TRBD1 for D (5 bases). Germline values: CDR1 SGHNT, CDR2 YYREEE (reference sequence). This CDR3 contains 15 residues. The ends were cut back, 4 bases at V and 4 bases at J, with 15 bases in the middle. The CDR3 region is CASSPDSLTYNEQFF. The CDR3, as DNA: TGTGCCAGCAGCCCTGACAGCCTAACATACAATGAGCAGTTCTTC.

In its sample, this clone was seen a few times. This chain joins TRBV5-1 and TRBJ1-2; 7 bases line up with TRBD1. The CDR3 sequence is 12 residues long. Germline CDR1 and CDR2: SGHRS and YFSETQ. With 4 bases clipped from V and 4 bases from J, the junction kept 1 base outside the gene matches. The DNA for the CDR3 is TGCGCCAGCAGCCGGGACAGCTATGGCTACACCTTC. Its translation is CASSRDSYGYTF.

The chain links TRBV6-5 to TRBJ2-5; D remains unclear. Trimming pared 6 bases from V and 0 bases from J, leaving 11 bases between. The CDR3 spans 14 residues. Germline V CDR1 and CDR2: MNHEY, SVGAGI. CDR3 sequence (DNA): TGTGCCAGCAGGAGAATCAAGAACCAAGAGACCCAGTACTTC. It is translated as CASRRIKNQETQYF.

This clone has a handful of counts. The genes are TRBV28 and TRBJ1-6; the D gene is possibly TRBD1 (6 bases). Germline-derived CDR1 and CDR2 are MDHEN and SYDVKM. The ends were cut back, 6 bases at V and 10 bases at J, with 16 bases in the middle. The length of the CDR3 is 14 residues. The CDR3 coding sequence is TGTGCCAGCAGCCCCGAGGGGGGGGGATCACCCCTCCACTTT. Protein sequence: CASSPEGGGSPLHF.